The following is a T cell receptor (beta chain) sequence with its context. As yet, its antigen is unknown. These data come from a study of cytomegalovirus exposure and HLA in healthy donors. Study findings and constraints: Later analysis suggested most CMV-associated TCR beta chains were HLA-restricted. An analysis was carried out at a later point. It showed that HLA-associated TCR beta chains were more clonally expanded than equally common non-associated chains. In a later analysis, at a false discovery rate of 0.05, over 15,000 TCR beta sequences matched HLA alleles. Rarity characterized most TCR sequences, yet some public TCRs appeared in many donors.

Primers included in the PCR were 60 Vbeta and 13 Jbeta primers. This table comes from immunoSEQ multiplex PCR, and its TCRdb copy is limited to in-frame clones, with some not included. The sample lists around 150,000 clones; roughly 80% were seen once. The receptor's source is a woman in her twenties or thirties in good health and CMV-seropositive. The sample comprised PBMCs.

The CDR3 is CASSQALTGWDYGYTF. For the CDR3, the DNA is TGCGCCAGCAGCCAAGCTCTAACAGGATGGGACTATGGCTACACCTTC. The chain carries TRBV4-3 and TRBJ1-2, with D possibly TRBD1 on 5 matching bases. Per germline, CDR1 LGHNA and CDR2 YSLEER. V was trimmed by 1 base and J by 3 bases, leaving 15 bases between them. CDR3 length: 16 amino acids.